This TCR beta chain derives from a study of human T cells and chemical hapten exposure. At the level of the study: The patients, most of them female, presented with alopecia areata, totalis or universalis.

In TCRdb, the RACE reads were re-called with MiXCR into one record per CDR3 protein. The profile shows about 120,000 distinct CDR3 sequences, approximately 13% of them singletons. In its sample, this clonotype was seen a few times. Time point noted: pre-sensitization, week 0. Treatment meaning: therapeutic diphenylcyclopropenone sensitization with weekly scalp DPC. V was trimmed by 0 bases and J by 7 bases, leaving 12 bases between them. The germline gives CDR1 MNHEY, CDR2 SMNVEV (reference sequence). The CDR3 spans 14 residues. This receptor was identified in a woman aged 18-29 years with alopecia areata. Some clones in this sample may be carry-over from other donors' samples. The sample here was whole blood, taken in connection with sensitization to the hapten diphenylcyclopropenone (DPC). V is TRBV27 and J is TRBJ1-1, with D maybe TRBD1 (5 bases). CDR3 sequence reads: CASSLSMGRREAFF. Written as DNA, the CDR3 is TGTGCCAGCAGTTTATCAATGGGACGTCGTGAAGCTTTCTTT.